These T cell receptor beta chains were read from a single sample in a study of Ad26.COV2.S vaccination and SARS-CoV-2 variants. The protocol was immunoSEQ multiplex PCR, while the TCRdb copy is restricted to in-frame clones and leaves out a portion. Counted here are about 400,000 clones, around 91% occurring once; the ten biggest clones make up around 2%. The sample consisted of peripheral blood, taken in a trial of Ad26.COV2.S vaccine versus placebo. The receptors come from a person between 18 and 65 years old who received the Ad26.COV2.S COVID-19 vaccine or a placebo. CDR3s include the opening cysteine and the closing phenylalanine or tryptophan. D genes are given only for firm matches. Part of the rows lack a size; the others show once, few, many or a class for expanded clones.

>TRBV29-1|.|.|TRBJ2-1
CSVEDPSAYNEQFF
TGCAGCGTTGAGGACCCTAGCGCCTACAATGAGCAGTTCTTC
>TRBV24-1|TRBD1|once|TRBJ2-3
CATSDRPGQGRHTQYF
TGTGCCACCAGTGATAGGCCGGGACAGGGGCGTCATACGCAGTATTTT
>TRBV10-3|.|.|TRBJ2-5
CAISREGQETQYF
TGTGCCATCTCGAGAGAGGGACAAGAGACCCAGTACTTC
>TRBV12-3/TRBV12-4|.|.|TRBJ1-1
CASSFQEDTEAFF
TGTGCCAGCAGTTTTCAGGAGGACACTGAAGCTTTCTTT
>TRBV30|.|.|TRBJ2-7
CAWSVGGHYYEQYF
TGTGCCTGGAGTGTTGGGGGACATTACTACGAGCAGTACTTC
>TRBV24-1|TRBD1|.|TRBJ2-3
CATSDTRTGGTDTQYF
TGTGCCACCAGTGATACCCGGACAGGGGGCACAGATACGCAGTATTTT
>TRBV19|TRBD1|.|TRBJ2-1
CASSRTGYNEQFF
TGTGCCAGTAGTAGGACAGGGTACAATGAGCAGTTCTTC
>TRBV9|TRBD1|once|TRBJ2-1
CASSVTGGNEQFF
TGTGCCAGCAGCGTAACAGGGGGCAATGAGCAGTTCTTC
>TRBV5-6|.|.|TRBJ2-7
CASSSGLVGYEQYF
TGTGCCAGCAGCTCCGGGCTGGTTGGATACGAGCAGTACTTC
>TRBV6-2/TRBV6-3|.|few|TRBJ1-3
CASSYSPGRPGNTIYF
TGTGCCAGCAGTTACTCTCCCGGCAGGCCTGGAAACACCATATATTTT
>TRBV10-1|.|.|TRBJ2-3
CASSEQRFTDTQYF
TGCGCCAGCAGTGAACAGCGGTTCACAGATACGCAGTATTTT
>TRBV4-3|.|.|TRBJ1-1
CASSQESRTEAFF
TGCGCCAGCAGCCAAGAAAGTCGGACTGAAGCTTTCTTT
>TRBV9|TRBD2|.|TRBJ2-3
CASSAQLAGGPDTQYF
TGTGCCAGCAGCGCTCAACTAGCGGGAGGGCCAGATACGCAGTATTTT
>TRBV27|.|.|TRBJ2-1
CASSDGSRSNEQFF
TGTGCCAGCTCCGATGGGTCGAGATCCAATGAGCAGTTCTTC
>TRBV13|.|.|TRBJ2-7
CASSSQGGGRYEQYF
TGTGCCAGCAGCTCGCAGGGCGGAGGCCGATACGAGCAGTACTTC
>TRBV27|TRBD1|.|TRBJ2-7
CASSLGSTGVYEQYF
TGTGCCAGCAGTTTAGGGTCGACAGGGGTGTACGAGCAGTACTTC
>TRBV7-2|TRBD2|.|TRBJ2-1
CASSPTSETYNEQFF
TGTGCCAGCAGCCCAACTAGCGAGACATACAATGAGCAGTTCTTC
>TRBV9|.|.|TRBJ1-3
CASSVAMGSGNTIYF
TGTGCCAGCAGCGTAGCTATGGGTTCTGGAAACACCATATATTTT
>TRBV25-1|TRBD2|.|TRBJ2-7
CASSGGLAGGSEQYF
TGTGCCAGCAGTGGGGGACTAGCGGGAGGCTCCGAGCAGTACTTC
>TRBV11-2|.|.|TRBJ2-3
CASSLDPTDTQYF
TGTGCCAGCAGCTTAGATCCGACAGATACGCAGTATTTT
>TRBV12-3/TRBV12-4|.|once|TRBJ2-5
CASSFSGWETQYF
TGTGCCAGCAGTTTCTCCGGCTGGGAGACCCAGTACTTC
>TRBV6-5|.|.|TRBJ2-7
CASTGRNEQYF
TGTGCCAGCACCGGGAGAAATGAGCAGTACTTC
>TRBV6-5|TRBD2|.|TRBJ2-1
CASSYSRGGAEQFF
TGTGCCAGCAGTTACTCGAGGGGAGGGGCTGAGCAGTTCTTC
>TRBV18|TRBD2|.|TRBJ2-3
CASSRGGTDTQYF
TGTGCCAGCTCACGCGGGGGGACAGATACGCAGTATTTT
>TRBV28|.|.|TRBJ2-1
CASRQPLGGSVF
TGTGCCAGCAGGCAACCTCTGGGGGGATCGGTCTTC
>TRBV6-6|TRBD2|.|TRBJ2-7
CASSPGLAGGWPYEQYF
TGTGCCAGCAGTCCAGGACTAGCGGGAGGTTGGCCCTACGAGCAGTACTTC
>TRBV19|TRBD2|once|TRBJ2-1
CAVRRTSGKREQFF
TGTGCCGTTAGGCGGACTAGCGGGAAAAGGGAGCAGTTCTTC
>TRBV14|TRBD1|.|TRBJ1-1
CASSRRTGGGTEAFF
TGTGCCAGCAGCAGACGGACAGGGGGAGGAACTGAAGCTTTCTTT
>TRBV19|TRBD1|.|TRBJ2-7
CASSVTGTGSYEQYF
TGTGCCAGTAGTGTCACCGGGACAGGGTCCTACGAGCAGTACTTC
>TRBV5-1|TRBD1|.|TRBJ1-4
CASSKIGTGDEKLFF
TGCGCCAGCAGCAAGATCGGGACAGGGGACGAAAAACTGTTTTTT
>TRBV9|.|.|TRBJ2-3
CASSPNSGRILDTQYF
TGTGCCAGCAGCCCAAATTCGGGCCGCATCCTGGATACGCAGTATTTT
>TRBV5-8|.|.|TRBJ1-4
CASSQIATNEKLFF
TGTGCCAGCAGTCAGATCGCAACTAATGAAAAACTGTTTTTT